Listed below are T cell receptor beta chains from one sample, sequenced in a study of PD-1 blockade in classical Hodgkin lymphoma. This table comes from immunoSEQ multiplex PCR, and its TCRdb copy is limited to in-frame clones, with some not included. The table includes roughly 4,200 clones, around 87% detected once. The starting material was CD4+ T cells from blood, obtained at baseline. These receptors all stem from a human donor with classical Hodgkin lymphoma. Both conserved end residues are part of each CDR3. Fields, in order: D gene, J gene, clone size, V gene, CDR3 length, CDR3 DNA, CDR3 protein. D genes are given only for firm matches. Part of the rows lack a size; the others show once, few, many or a class for expanded clones.

>-|TRBJ2-7|-|TRBV30|14
TGTGCCTGGAGTCGAGACAGACACTCTTACGAGCAGTACTTC
CAWSRDRHSYEQYF
>-|TRBJ2-5|-|TRBV5-6|16
TGTGCCAGCAGCTTTTCGGGACACCCTTCGGGAGAGACCCAGTACTTC
CASSFSGHPSGETQYF
>TRBD1|TRBJ1-6|-|TRBV5-6|14
TGTGCCAGCAGCCACAGGACAGGCTCTTCACCCCTCCACTTT
CASSHRTGSSPLHF
>TRBD2|TRBJ2-7|once|TRBV2|14
TGTGCCAGCAACCAGCGGGGACTTTCCTACGAGCAGTACTTC
CASNQRGLSYEQYF
>-|TRBJ2-5|-|TRBV2|12
TGTGCCAGCAGTCGATGGGGGGAGACCCAGTACTTC
CASSRWGETQYF
>-|TRBJ1-2|-|TRBV6-5|14
TGTGCCAGCAGTTACGAGAGGGACCGCTATGGCTACACCTTC
CASSYERDRYGYTF
>TRBD1|TRBJ1-4|-|TRBV5-1|14
TGCGCCAGCAGCACTGACAGGGATAATGAAAAACTGTTTTTT
CASSTDRDNEKLFF
>-|TRBJ2-3|-|TRBV5-1|16
TGCGCCAGCAGCTTGGGCCCCCTAGGGAGGACAGATACGCAGTATTTT
CASSLGPLGRTDTQYF
>TRBD1|TRBJ1-1|-|TRBV19|13
TGTGCCAGTAGCCTTGACAGGGGCACTGAAGCTTTCTTT
CASSLDRGTEAFF
>TRBD2|TRBJ2-1|-|TRBV7-2|14
TGTGCCAGCAGCTCACTAGCGGGAAGGAAGGAGCAGTTCTTC
CASSSLAGRKEQFF
>-|TRBJ1-3|-|TRBV5-1|19
TGCGCCAGCAGCTTGGAGCGACTTAGAGGTAGCAGGGCCGGAAACACCATATATTTT
CASSLERLRGSRAGNTIYF
>TRBD2|TRBJ2-2|-|TRBV5-1|15
TGCGCCAGCAGGGCGGGGGGCGCGGACACCGGGGAGCTGTTTTTT
CASRAGGADTGELFF
>-|TRBJ2-7|-|TRBV7-2|15
TGTGCCAGCAGCTTAGTCGGGGGACCCACCTACGAGCAGTACTTC
CASSLVGGPTYEQYF
>-|TRBJ2-3|-|TRBV7-8|16
TGTGCCAGCAGCCCCCCTCGGGCAGGGCGCACAGATACGCAGTATTTT
CASSPPRAGRTDTQYF
>-|TRBJ1-5|-|TRBV12-2|18
TGTGCAAGTCGCTTAAGGACAGGGGGCTGCGGCGTGAATCAGCCCCAGCATTTT
CASRLRTGGCGVNQPQHF
>TRBD2|TRBJ2-7|-|TRBV29-1|14
TGCAGCGTTGAACTGGGAGGGGTGGCCTACGAGCAGTACTTC
CSVELGGVAYEQYF
>TRBD1|TRBJ2-7|-|TRBV7-8|12
TGTGCCAGCAGCTTAGAAGGGGGCCAGCAGTACTTC
CASSLEGGQQYF
>TRBD1|TRBJ1-2|-|TRBV7-8|14
TGTGCCAGCAGCTTCTCCACAGGGGACTATGGCTACACCTTC
CASSFSTGDYGYTF
>-|TRBJ1-3|-|TRBV28|16
TGTGCCAGCAGCCGGAATGGGGGTCTGAGGGGAAACACCATATATTTT
CASSRNGGLRGNTIYF
>TRBD1|TRBJ1-6|few|TRBV5-1|15
TGCGCCAGCAGCTCGACAGGGTTGGGAAATTCACCCCTCCACTTT
CASSSTGLGNSPLHF
>TRBD1|TRBJ2-7|-|TRBV5-4|16
TGTGCCAGCAGCTTAATTACCGGGACAGGGTTGAGAGAGCAGTACTTC
CASSLITGTGLREQYF
>TRBD1|TRBJ2-5|-|TRBV5-1|15
TGCGCCAGCAGCCCGACGACAGGGGGCGCAGAGACCCAGTACTTC
CASSPTTGGAETQYF
>-|TRBJ2-7|-|TRBV2|15
TGTGCCAGCAAGGGGATAAACCCCCGCGCCTACGAGCAGTACTTC
CASKGINPRAYEQYF
>-|TRBJ1-1|-|TRBV5-4|13
TGTGCCAGCACCTCCTTAACGGGAACTGAAGCTTTCTTT
CASTSLTGTEAFF
>-|TRBJ1-3|-|TRBV6-4|17
TGTGCCAGCAGTGACCCTCGACACCTCTCTGCTGGAAACACCATATATTTT
CASSDPRHLSAGNTIYF
>-|TRBJ1-4|-|TRBV19|16
TGTGCCAGTAGTACCCCGGGAAGGGGGGGTAATGAAAAACTGTTTTTT
CASSTPGRGGNEKLFF
>-|TRBJ2-5|-|TRBV5-5|16
TGTGCCAGCAGCTATGACACCGGGACCCTAGCGGAGACCCAGTACTTC
CASSYDTGTLAETQYF
>TRBD2|TRBJ2-3|-|TRBV10-3|15
TGTGCCATCAGTGTTACTAGCGGGAGTCCAGATACGCAGTATTTT
CAISVTSGSPDTQYF
>-|TRBJ1-1|-|TRBV15|15
TGTGCCACCAGCAGAGAACCAGGGATGAACACTGAAGCTTTCTTT
CATSREPGMNTEAFF
>TRBD2|TRBJ2-3|-|TRBV6-1|14
TGTGCCAGCAGTGAACTAGCGGGAATAGATACGCAGTATTTT
CASSELAGIDTQYF
>-|TRBJ2-5|-|TRBV5-1|12
TGCGCCAGCAGCTATTTACAAGAGACCCAGTACTTC
CASSYLQETQYF
>TRBD1|TRBJ2-2|-|TRBV10-3|14
TGTGCCATCAGTGGACAGGGGCGTACCGGGGAGCTGTTTTTT
CAISGQGRTGELFF
>-|TRBJ2-5|-|TRBV28|12
TGTGCCAGCAGTTTAGGGAGTGAGACCCAGTACTTC
CASSLGSETQYF
>-|TRBJ1-4|few|TRBV2|15
TGTGCCAGCAGCCTCTACAGGAACTCTAATGAAAAACTGTTTTTT
CASSLYRNSNEKLFF
>-|TRBJ2-2|-|TRBV4-1|14
TGCGCCAGCAGGTGGCTCCTAGGCACCGGGGAGCTGTTTTTT
CASRWLLGTGELFF
>-|TRBJ1-6|-|TRBV2|16
TGTGCCAGCAGTGAGAGTCAGCTTCACTTTAATTCACCCCTCCACTTT
CASSESQLHFNSPLHF
>-|TRBJ2-2|-|TRBV30|14
TGTGCCTGGAGTGTAACGGCAGTCACCGGGGAGCTGTTTTTT
CAWSVTAVTGELFF
>TRBD1|TRBJ2-5|-|TRBV5-4|13
TGTGCCAGCAGTTTGACAGGGGGTGGGACCCAGTACTTC
CASSLTGGGTQYF
>-|TRBJ2-1|-|TRBV2|14
TGTGCCAGCAGTCGTCGACTAGATCTCAATGAGCAGTTCTTC
CASSRRLDLNEQFF
>TRBD1|TRBJ2-3|-|TRBV5-4|17
TGTGCCAGCAGGGCTAGACAGGGGGCCCTACCCACAGATACGCAGTATTTT
CASRARQGALPTDTQYF
>-|TRBJ1-1|-|TRBV7-9|14
TGTGCCAGCAGCCACGGGGGGCACAACACTGAAGCTTTCTTT
CASSHGGHNTEAFF
>-|TRBJ2-7|-|TRBV23-1|16
TGCGCCAGCAGATTCAAGAGACCAGGGAAAAACTACGAGCAGTACTTC
CASRFKRPGKNYEQYF
>-|TRBJ1-2|once|TRBV21-1|16
TGTGCCAGCAGCAAAGATGGGATGGCGGGGGCAGGTGGCTACACCTTC
CASSKDGMAGAGGYTF
>-|TRBJ2-3|-|TRBV5-1|16
TGCGCCAGCAGCTTGGTACGTGCGGGTGGCACAGATACGCAGTATTTT
CASSLVRAGGTDTQYF
>-|TRBJ2-7|-|TRBV4-2|14
TGTGCCAGCAGCGTCAGGGCAGGCTGGAACGAGCAGTACTTC
CASSVRAGWNEQYF
>-|TRBJ2-4|-|TRBV4-1|17
TGCGCCAGCAGCCAAGATTTGTGGGAACTAGCCAAAAACATTCAGTACTTC
CASSQDLWELAKNIQYF
>-|TRBJ2-7|-|TRBV6-1|15
TGTGCCAGCAGAACCGCGGTCGGGCTAGTAGATGAGCAGTACTTC
CASRTAVGLVDEQYF
>-|TRBJ1-2|-|TRBV6-5|12
TGTGCCAGCAAATCGTTTAACTATGGCTACACCTTC
CASKSFNYGYTF
>TRBD2|TRBJ2-5|-|TRBV5-1|18
TGCGCCAGCAGCTTGGGGACTAGCGGAGGTTCAAGGGGAGAGACCCAGTACTTC
CASSLGTSGGSRGETQYF
>-|TRBJ2-4|once|TRBV10-3|16
TGTGCCACCGGGGACCCCAACTCTCTAGCCAAAAACATTCAGTACTTC
CATGDPNSLAKNIQYF
>-|TRBJ2-1|-|TRBV5-1|10
TGCGCCAGCGGGAGCAATGAGCAGTTCTTC
CASGSNEQFF
>-|TRBJ1-1|-|TRBV29-1|12
TGCAGCGCCCTAAGATTATACACTGAAGCTTTCTTT
CSALRLYTEAFF
>-|TRBJ1-5|-|TRBV5-6|16
TGTGCCAGCAGCCTGGGGGGCACAGGCGTCAATCAGCCCCAGCATTTT
CASSLGGTGVNQPQHF
>-|TRBJ1-2|-|TRBV7-9|19
TGTGCCAGCAGCTTCCCTGGACTCCGAACCTCCCTCCCCCTCTATGGCTACACCTTC
CASSFPGLRTSLPLYGYTF
>-|TRBJ2-7|-|TRBV2|14
TGTGCCACGTACAAAGGGGGGAGTTCCTACGAGCAGTACTTC
CATYKGGSSYEQYF